These 5 T cell receptor beta chains were all obtained from the same sample, sequenced in a study of blood T cell dynamics during melanoma immunotherapy. Clones were read by immunoSEQ multiplex PCR, and TCRdb kept only the in-frame ones, dropping some. The sample has about 13,000 clones, more than 70% seen once. Sample time point: pre-treatment baseline. The specimen was blood, collected from a patient treated with checkpoint blockade. The receptors derive from a human donor with melanoma.

The chain joins TRBV23-1 to TRBJ2-7; 10 bases match TRBD1. TRBV23-1 is treated as an ORF (open reading frame) with a function not yet certain. This CDR3 region has 13 residues. V dropped 2 bases and J dropped 6; count of bases not matched to a gene: 1. The CDR3 here is CASSQRDRGEQYF. The CDR3 coding sequence is TGCGCCAGCAGTCAACGGGACAGGGGCGAGCAGTACTTC.

This clone was observed once. The chain uses TRBV30 and TRBJ1-1, with no clear D. Per the germline V gene, CDR1 is GTSNPN and CDR2 is SVGIG (reference sequence). The V and J ends lost 7 bases and 6 bases respectively, with 15 bases between them. This CDR3 has 12 amino acids. The CDR3: CAYGRPESEAFF. CDR3 coding DNA: TGTGCCTACGGACGGCCTGAGTCTGAAGCTTTCTTT.

The chain is built from TRBV5-5 and TRBJ2-3; D possibly uses TRBD1 or TRBD2 (6 bases each). The CDR3 sequence is 15 residues long. V lost 0 bases and J lost 2, with 10 bases in between. Germline V gene data show CDR1 as SGHKS and CDR2 as YYEKEE (reference sequence). The CDR3, as DNA: TGTGCCAGCAGCTTGGCCGGGGGCTTCACAGATACGCAGTATTTT. Its protein product is CASSLAGGFTDTQYF. The full variable domain, completed using reference TRBV5-5 and TRBJ2-3, is DAGVTQSPTHLIKTRGQQVTLRCSPISGHKSVSWYQQVLGQGPQFIFQYYEKEERGRGNFPDRFSARQFPNYSSELNVNALLLGDSALYLCASSLAGGFTDTQYFGPGTRLTVL.

This clone was seen a handful of times. The V gene is TRBV7-2, the J gene TRBJ2-4; unclear D gene. The length of the CDR3 is 15 residues. Trimming pared 1 base from V and 0 bases from J, leaving 7 bases between. Germline loops: CDR1 SGHTA, CDR2 FQGNSA. This CDR3 reads CASSLVRLAKNIQYF. The CDR3, as DNA: TGTGCCAGCAGCTTAGTGCGGTTAGCCAAAAACATTCAGTACTTC. Full variable domain (outside the CDR3, taken from reference TRBV7-2 and TRBJ2-4): GAGVSQSPSNKVTEKGKDVELRCDPISGHTALYWYRQSLGQGLEFLIYFQGNSAPDKSGLPSDRFSAERTGGSVSTLTIQRTQQEDSAVYLCASSLVRLAKNIQYFGAGTRLSVL.

The chain recombines TRBV30 with TRBJ2-7; 7 bases match TRBD2. With V trimmed by 2 bases and J by 7 bases, 8 bases remained unmatched. This CDR3 has 13 residues. Germline V gene sequence: CDR1 GTSNPN, CDR2 SVGIG (reference sequence). CDR3 coding DNA: TGTGCCTGGAGTAAAGGGAGGGCCTGGGAGCAGTACTTC. Its translation is CAWSKGRAWEQYF.